These T cell receptor beta chains were read from a single sample in a study of OX40 agonist ivuxolimab in advanced cancers. TCRdb's table, derived via immunoSEQ multiplex PCR, lists solely in-frame clones and lacks some. The table shows around 110,000 clones, with 80% to 95% occurring only once. The specimen was CD4+ or CD8+ T cells sorted from blood, collected in a trial of the OX40 agonist ivuxolimab. The receptors were gathered from an adult with an advanced solid tumor such as melanoma, head and neck, liver or kidney cancer. Both conserved end residues are part of each CDR3. The D gene is left open where the match is weak. Some rows have no size entry. The others give once, few or many, or a class for an expanded clone.

v_call	d_call	j_call	clone_size	cdr3_aa	cdr3_nt
TRBV2	.	TRBJ2-1	.	CASRPTLGVEQFF	TGTGCCAGCAGGCCCACCCTCGGCGTTGAGCAGTTCTTC
TRBV4-1	.	TRBJ2-7	.	CASSPDSRDYEQYF	TGCGCCAGCAGCCCGGACAGCAGAGACTACGAGCAGTACTTC
TRBV14	TRBD1	TRBJ2-7	.	CASSQEWGTGRSTYEQYF	TGTGCCAGCAGCCAAGAGTGGGGGACAGGGAGATCAACCTACGAGCAGTACTTC
TRBV27	.	TRBJ2-2	few	CASSFMMRTGELFF	TGTGCCAGCAGTTTCATGATGAGAACCGGGGAGCTGTTTTTT
TRBV14	.	TRBJ2-7	.	CASSRRSLPYEQYF	TGTGCCAGCAGCCGCCGTTCGCTTCCCTACGAGCAGTACTTC
TRBV25-1	.	TRBJ2-3	.	CASYGTSTDTQYF	TGTGCCAGCTATGGGACGAGCACAGATACGCAGTATTTT
TRBV19	.	TRBJ2-3	once	CASGNRGELTDTQYF	TGTGCCAGTGGGAATAGAGGGGAGTTGACAGATACGCAGTATTTT
TRBV5-8	.	TRBJ2-3	.	CASSSKGRGADTQYF	TGTGCCAGCAGCTCGAAGGGTAGGGGGGCAGATACGCAGTATTTT
TRBV7-3	TRBD2	TRBJ2-1	.	CASSLTSGSGGTEFF	TGTGCCAGCAGCTTAACCTCTGGGAGCGGGGGAACCGAGTTCTTC
TRBV6-1	.	TRBJ2-7	.	CASSEFEGSYEQYF	TGTGCCAGCAGTGAATTTGAGGGCTCCTACGAGCAGTACTTC
TRBV11-1	.	TRBJ2-7	.	CASSLAWRGRSGPYEQYF	TGTGCCAGCAGCTTAGCATGGAGGGGGCGCAGTGGCCCCTACGAGCAGTACTTC
TRBV10-1	.	TRBJ2-7	.	CASSERKGISYEQYF	TGCGCCAGCAGTGAGAGGAAGGGAATCTCCTACGAGCAGTACTTC
TRBV5-6	.	TRBJ1-2	.	CASSLGQLYGYTF	TGTGCCAGCAGCTTGGGACAGTTATATGGCTACACCTTC
TRBV15	TRBD2	TRBJ2-1	.	CATSRGSPLAGDNGQFF	TGTGCCACCAGCAGAGGATCCCCTCTAGCGGGTGACAATGGGCAGTTCTTC
TRBV5-1	TRBD1	TRBJ1-1	.	CASSSPQGTTTEAFF	TGCGCCAGCAGCTCTCCACAGGGGACGACCACTGAAGCTTTCTTT
TRBV7-3	.	TRBJ2-7	.	CASSLTRLREQYF	TGTGCCAGCAGCTTAACCCGGCTGCGTGAGCAGTACTTC
TRBV14	.	TRBJ2-7	.	CASSQDLRTAYEQYF	TGTGCCAGCAGCCAAGATCTAAGGACAGCCTACGAGCAGTACTTC
TRBV5-1	TRBD2	TRBJ2-1	.	CASSPAISGGSYNEQFF	TGCGCCAGCAGCCCGGCCATAAGCGGGGGCTCCTACAATGAGCAGTTCTTC
TRBV5-1	.	TRBJ2-3	.	CASSSGQLGGTDTQYF	TGCGCCAGCAGCTCAGGACAACTCGGCGGTACAGATACGCAGTATTTT
TRBV5-6	TRBD2	TRBJ2-2	once	CASSSSLAGGWIGELFF	TGTGCCAGCAGCTCCAGCCTAGCGGGAGGCTGGATCGGGGAGCTGTTTTTT
TRBV5-1	.	TRBJ2-3	.	CASSLEGGGDTQYF	TGCGCCAGCAGCTTGGAGGGTGGGGGAGATACGCAGTATTTT
TRBV10-3	.	TRBJ2-1	.	CAISGYRNGEQFF	TGTGCCATCAGTGGATACAGGAACGGTGAGCAGTTCTTC